This TCR beta chain was sequenced in a study of T cells in Graves' hyperthyroidism and ophthalmopathy. Notes on the study in general: From stable hyperthyroidism, ophthalmopathy was separated by a 13 V-J model.

This clonotype occurred a few times. Its specificity is unknown. The CDR3 regions of TCR beta were amplified from RNA transcripts. First-round RT-PCR with HTBI primers amplified the TCR CDR3 region. TCRdb ran MiXCR on the multiplex PCR reads and lists one entry per CDR3 protein. The repertoire has 500,000 to 600,000 distinct CDR3 sequences, over 15% of them found once; the top ten carry under 20%. Germline V lookup: CDR1 MRHNA, CDR2 SNTAGT. V dropped 3 bases and J dropped 2; count of bases not matched to a gene: 7. The CDR3 has 15 amino acids. The origin of this receptor is a woman under 30 with Graves' hyperthyroidism. The genes are TRBV6-4 and TRBJ2-7, with 7 bases lining up with TRBD2. Sample: blood. CDR3 amino acids: CASSEVPSGPYEQYF. CDR3 coding DNA: TGTGCCAGCAGTGAAGTTCCTAGCGGACCCTACGAGCAGTACTTC.